The 10 T cell receptor beta chains reported below all come from one sample, sequenced in a study of beta chain features in type 1 diabetes (dated by TCRdb to 2016 to 2019). Preparation of the library involved the immunoSEQ multiplex PCR assay. The entire amount of isolated RNA was reverse transcribed using the High Capacity cDNA Reverse Transcription Kit, so the sequenced TCRB transcripts were expressed ones. In TCRdb, the immuneACCESS table is reduced to in-frame sequences with V and J assigned. These tables do not hold every clone; where another copy was compared, an unresolved V gene accounts for under half, and the others remain unexplained. The sample contains approximately 90,000 clones, roughly a third of them found a single time. Of the sample, 0.35% to 0.45% is held by the ten largest clones. Source material: stem cell memory CD4+ T cells from blood. In the paper's terms, the cell subset or site label means: stem cell-like memory CD4+ T cells. The receptors stem from a woman between 18 and 29 years old in good health.

The rearrangement links TRBV2 to TRBJ2-5; TRBD1 aligns across 8 bases. Losses at the gene ends were 5 bases for V and 2 bases for J; bases not matched to a gene: 7. The CDR3 loop spans 15 amino acids. CDR1 SNHLY and CDR2 FYNNEI come from the germline V gene. CDR3 bases: TGTGCCAGCAGTTTAGACAGGGGCGGGCAAGAGACCCAGTACTTC. It translates to CASSLDRGGQETQYF.

There are a few counts of this clone. This sequence joins TRBV5-1 and TRBJ2-1; a weak D match, TRBD2 (6 bases). Trimming stripped 1 base from V and 5 bases from J, with 10 bases between. Germline CDR1 and CDR2: SGHRS and YFSETQ. There are 14 residues in the CDR3. The CDR3 region is CASSLSGVDNEQFF. Written as DNA, the CDR3 is TGCGCCAGCAGCTTGTCGGGAGTTGACAATGAGCAGTTCTTC. The full variable domain, its missing parts supplied by reference TRBV5-1 and TRBJ2-1, is KAGVTQTPRYLIKTRGQQVTLSCSPISGHRSVSWYQQTPGQGLQFLFEYFSETQRNKGNFPGRFSGRQFSNSRSEMNVSTLELGDSALYLCASSLSGVDNEQFFGPGTRLTVL.

The V and J genes are TRBV6-6 and TRBJ1-2; D call uncertain. In germline, CDR1 is MNHNY, CDR2 SVGAGI (reference sequence). V lost 6 bases, J lost 0 bases, and 11 bases lay in between. The CDR3 extends over 14 amino acids. CDR3 protein: CASRAQRPNYGYTF. DNA for the CDR3: TGTGCCAGCAGGGCACAGCGGCCTAACTATGGCTACACCTTC.

The CDR3 protein is CASDRETNQPQHF. As DNA, the CDR3 is TGTGCTAGTGACAGGGAGACTAATCAGCCCCAGCATTTT. The gene calls are TRBV12-5 and TRBJ1-5, with D possibly matching TRBD1 (6 bases). CDR1 and CDR2 from the germline V gene are LGHNT and FRNRAP. The CDR3 length is 13 residues. V shed 7 bases and J shed 4 bases, with 11 bases lying between them. The complete variable domain, with remaining parts taken from reference TRBV12-5 and TRBJ1-5, reads DARVTQTPRHKVTEMGQEVTMRCQPILGHNTVFWYRQTMMQGLELLAYFRNRAPLDDSGMPKDRFSAEMPDATLATLKIQPSEPRDSAVYFCASDRETNQPQHFGDGTRLSIL.

The rearrangement uses TRBV10-3 and TRBJ1-1, with a weak D call TRBD1 (5 bases). Trimming stripped 5 bases from V and 11 bases from J, with 15 bases between. Germline assignment: CDR1 ENHRY and CDR2 SYGVKD. The CDR3 sequence is 12 residues long. The CDR3, as DNA: TGTGCCATCAGTTCGACAGAGGCCGGCGCTTTCTTT. This translates into CAISSTEAGAFF.

The sample holds a few counts of this clone. The genes are TRBV14 and TRBJ2-5; perhaps TRBD1 as D (6 bases). In germline, CDR1 is SGHDN, CDR2 FVKESK. V gave up 2 bases and J gave up 5 bases, with 6 bases separating them. CDR3 length: 12 residues. CDR3 in amino acids: CASSQRGETQYF. Here the CDR3 DNA reads TGTGCCAGCAGCCAAAGGGGGGAGACCCAGTACTTC.

The genes are TRBV7-2 and TRBJ1-1, with 7 bases fitting TRBD1. This CDR3 is 15 amino acids long. Germline-derived CDR1 and CDR2 are SGHTA and FQGNSA. V lost 1 base to trimming and J lost 8 bases; unmatched junction nucleotides: 10. CDR3 bases: TGTGCCAGCAGCTTAGAGAACAGGGGTTCAGCCGAAGCTTTCTTT. Residues: CASSLENRGSAEAFF.

The genes are TRBV7-9 and TRBJ2-7, with TRBD1 as a possible D gene (6 bases). The CDR3 spans 13 residues. Germline CDR1 is SEHNR and CDR2 is FQNEAQ (reference sequence). V dropped 5 bases and J dropped 5 bases, with 13 bases sitting between them. The DNA for the CDR3 is TGTGCCAGCAGCCTACAGGGTCGCGACGAGCAGTACTTC. Its protein is CASSLQGRDEQYF.

This clone was seen a handful of times. The chain recombines TRBV5-6 with TRBJ1-4, with D possibly being TRBD1 (5 bases). The CDR3 is made up of 14 amino acids. With 1 base removed from V and 6 bases from J, the gap between germline ends came to 10 bases. CDR1 is SGHDT and CDR2 is YYEEEE in the germline V gene. The CDR3 region has the DNA TGTGCCAGCAGCTTGAGACAGTTGGATGAAAAACTGTTTTTT. It encodes CASSLRQLDEKLFF. Looking up the rest from reference TRBV5-6 and TRBJ1-4 gives the full variable domain: DAGVTQSPTHLIKTRGQQVTLRCSPKSGHDTVSWYQQALGQGPQFIFQYYEEEERQRGNFPDRFSGHQFPNYSSELNVNALLLGDSALYLCASSLRQLDEKLFFGSGTQLSVL.

V gene TRBV7-6 combines with J gene TRBJ2-1, with 10 bases identical to TRBD2. The CDR3 has 20 amino acids. Trimming cost V 1 base and J 1 base; bases outside gene matches: 13. Germline V gene lookup returns CDR1 SGHVS and CDR2 FNYEAQ. In DNA form, the CDR3 reads TGTGCCAGCAGCTTAGAAGGGATTTCTAGCGGGAGAAGATCCTACAATGAGCAGTTCTTC. Amino acid sequence: CASSLEGISSGRRSYNEQFF.